This T cell receptor (beta chain) is from a study of T cell responses to AZD1222 COVID-19 vaccine. To note about this clone: Its cognate antigen is unknown. No DNA is shown, since the ends of the CDR3 on it are uncertain; the CDR3 is the one TCRdb lists.

Germline V gene sequence: CDR1 MNHEY, CDR2 SVGAGI. Counting both end residues, the CDR3 totals 14 amino acids. Study conclusions and caveats: White British ancestry dominated among donors, who included more females, and clonal diversity was possibly underestimated. The breadth and depth of Spike-specific TCRs increased once two AZD1222 doses had been given. All repertoire sampling was performed exclusively after the peak T cell response.

Only in-frame clones appear in the TCRdb table, and some are missing; sequencing was by immunoSEQ multiplex PCR. The table lists tens of thousands of clones, 83% of them singletons. The sequences come from peripheral blood, collected on day 0 of AZD1222 vaccination. The J gene is TRBJ1-4, the V gene TRBV6-5. The receptor comes from an adult in good health. Here the CDR3 reads CASSSSTGREKLFF.